This TCR beta chain was captured by sequencing in a study of T cell responses to AZD1222 COVID-19 vaccine. Germline loops: CDR1 MGHRA, CDR2 YSYEKL. This CDR3 is built from 14 residues. The V gene end was trimmed by 3 bases and the J gene end by 7 bases; junction bases not matched to a gene: 5. This clone was seen a single time. Its target is unknown. Findings of the study overall: Within unmutated variant regions lay the reported targets of nearly half of spike-specific TCRs.

Measured with immunoSEQ multiplex PCR; TCRdb has only the in-frame clones, and not every one. The sample shows about 130,000 clones, 92% of them seen only once. This sample comprised peripheral blood, obtained on day 0 of AZD1222 vaccination. This chain links TRBV4-1 with TRBJ1-5, with 8 bases matching TRBD1. The source of this sequence is an adult in good health. The DNA for the CDR3 is TGCGCCAGCAGCCAGGACAGGGTCCGCCAGCCCCAGCATTTT. It translates to CASSQDRVRQPQHF.